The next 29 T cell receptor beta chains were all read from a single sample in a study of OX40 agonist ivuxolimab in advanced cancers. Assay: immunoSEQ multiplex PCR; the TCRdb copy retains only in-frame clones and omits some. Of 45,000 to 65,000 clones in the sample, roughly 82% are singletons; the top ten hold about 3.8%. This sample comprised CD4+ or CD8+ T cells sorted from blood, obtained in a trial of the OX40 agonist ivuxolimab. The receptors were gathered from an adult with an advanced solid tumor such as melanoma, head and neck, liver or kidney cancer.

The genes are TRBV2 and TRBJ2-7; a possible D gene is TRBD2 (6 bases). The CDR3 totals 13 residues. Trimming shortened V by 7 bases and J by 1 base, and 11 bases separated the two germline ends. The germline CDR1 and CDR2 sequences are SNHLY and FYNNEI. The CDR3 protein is CASTSGTSYEQYF. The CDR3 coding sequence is TGTGCCAGCACCTCGGGGACTTCCTACGAGCAGTACTTC.

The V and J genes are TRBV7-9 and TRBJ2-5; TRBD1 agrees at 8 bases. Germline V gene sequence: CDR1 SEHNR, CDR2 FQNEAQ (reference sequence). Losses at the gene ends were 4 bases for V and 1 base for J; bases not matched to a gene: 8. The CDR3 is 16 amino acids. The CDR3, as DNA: TGTGCCAGCAGCTCCAGGGGGCGAGGCCTCCAAGAGACCCAGTACTTC. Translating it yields CASSSRGRGLQETQYF.

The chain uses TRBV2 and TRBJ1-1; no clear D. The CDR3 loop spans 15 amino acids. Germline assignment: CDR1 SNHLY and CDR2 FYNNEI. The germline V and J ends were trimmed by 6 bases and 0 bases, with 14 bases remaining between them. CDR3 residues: CASRPLGSVNTEAFF. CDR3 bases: TGTGCCAGCAGGCCACTGGGCAGCGTGAACACTGAAGCTTTCTTT.

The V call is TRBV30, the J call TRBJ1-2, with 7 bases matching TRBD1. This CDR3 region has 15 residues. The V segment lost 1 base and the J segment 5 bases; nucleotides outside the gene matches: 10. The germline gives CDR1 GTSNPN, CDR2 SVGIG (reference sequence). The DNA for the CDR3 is TGTGCCTGGAGTGGGACTCACAGGGGCGGATATGGCTACACCTTC. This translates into CAWSGTHRGGYGYTF.

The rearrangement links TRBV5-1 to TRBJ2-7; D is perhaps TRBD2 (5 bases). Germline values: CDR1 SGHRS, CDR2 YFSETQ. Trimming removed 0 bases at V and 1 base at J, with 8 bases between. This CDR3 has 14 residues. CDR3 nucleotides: TGCGCCAGCAGCTTGGGTCCGGGGTCCTACGAGCAGTACTTC. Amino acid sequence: CASSLGPGSYEQYF.

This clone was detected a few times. The CDR3 reads CASSFGDTGELFF. The DNA for the CDR3 is TGTGCCAGCAGCTTCGGGGACACCGGGGAGCTGTTTTTT. The rearrangement joins TRBV7-7 to TRBJ2-2; TRBD2 might be the D (5 bases). Germline V gene sequence: CDR1 SSHAT, CDR2 FNYEAQ (reference sequence). The V end was cut by 3 bases, the J end by 3 bases, with 5 bases between. CDR3 length: 13 residues.

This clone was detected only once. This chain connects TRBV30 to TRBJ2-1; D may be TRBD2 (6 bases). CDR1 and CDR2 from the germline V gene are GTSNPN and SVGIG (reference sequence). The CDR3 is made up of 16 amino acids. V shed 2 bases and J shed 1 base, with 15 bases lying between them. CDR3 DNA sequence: TGTGCCTGGAGTCCACGGGGACGGGAGTCCTACAATGAGCAGTTCTTC. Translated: CAWSPRGRESYNEQFF. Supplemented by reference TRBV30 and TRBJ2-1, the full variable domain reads SQTIHQWPATLVQPVGSPLSLECTVEGTSNPNLYWYRQAAGRGLQLLFYSVGIGQISSEVPQNLSASRPQDRQFILSSKKLLLSDSGFYLCAWSPRGRESYNEQFFGPGTRLTVL.

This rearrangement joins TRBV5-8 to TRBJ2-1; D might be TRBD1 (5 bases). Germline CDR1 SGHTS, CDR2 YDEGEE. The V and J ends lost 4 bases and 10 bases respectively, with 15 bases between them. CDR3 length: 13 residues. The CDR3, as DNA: TGTGCCAGCAGCCTCTCAGGGTCAAGGGAGCAGTTCTTC. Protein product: CASSLSGSREQFF. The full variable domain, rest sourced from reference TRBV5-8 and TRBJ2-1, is EAGVTQSPTHLIKTRGQQATLRCSPISGHTSVYWYQQALGLGLQFLLWYDEGEERNRGNFPPRFSGRQFPNYSSELNVNALELEDSALYLCASSLSGSREQFFGPGTRLTVL.

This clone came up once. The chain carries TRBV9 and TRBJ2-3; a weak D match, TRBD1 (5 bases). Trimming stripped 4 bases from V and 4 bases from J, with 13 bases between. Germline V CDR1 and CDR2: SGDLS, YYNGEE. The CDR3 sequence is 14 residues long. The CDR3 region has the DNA TGTGCCAGCAGCTCTGCTGTGGGGCCAGATACGCAGTATTTT. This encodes CASSSAVGPDTQYF.

The CDR3 is CASKSSGSYEQYF. In DNA form, the CDR3 reads TGTGCCAGCAAATCAAGCGGGTCCTACGAGCAGTACTTC. The gene calls are TRBV6-1 and TRBJ2-7; D perhaps matches TRBD2 (6 bases). Trimming removed 7 bases from V and 1 base from J, with 11 bases in between. The CDR3 extends over 13 amino acids. Germline CDR1 and CDR2: MNHNS and SASEGT.

As DNA, the CDR3 is TGCGCCAGCAGCATAAGGACAGGGAGGTCTGGAAACACCATATATTTT. It codes for CASSIRTGRSGNTIYF. J is TRBJ1-3 and V is TRBV5-1, with TRBD1 identical over 8 bases. The V and J ends lost 4 bases and 1 base, in that order; junction bases with no gene match: 7. Germline V CDR1 and CDR2: SGHRS, YFSETQ. The CDR3 loop spans 16 amino acids.

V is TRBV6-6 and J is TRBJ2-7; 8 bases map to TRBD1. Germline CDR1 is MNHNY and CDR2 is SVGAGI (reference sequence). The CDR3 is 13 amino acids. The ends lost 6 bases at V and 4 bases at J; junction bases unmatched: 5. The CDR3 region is CASSFDRGYEQYF. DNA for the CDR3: TGTGCCAGCAGCTTCGACAGGGGTTACGAGCAGTACTTC.

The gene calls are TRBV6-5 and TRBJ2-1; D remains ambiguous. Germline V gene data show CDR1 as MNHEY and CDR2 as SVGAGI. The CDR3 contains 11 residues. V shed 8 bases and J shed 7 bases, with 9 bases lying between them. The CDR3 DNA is TGTGCCAGCCAGACTTTTAATGAGCAGTTCTTC. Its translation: CASQTFNEQFF.

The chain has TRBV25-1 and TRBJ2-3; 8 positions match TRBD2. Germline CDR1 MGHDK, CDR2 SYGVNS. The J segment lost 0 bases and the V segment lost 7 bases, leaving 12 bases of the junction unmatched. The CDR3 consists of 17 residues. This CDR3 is CASMGGGSGTSTDTQYF. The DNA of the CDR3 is TGTGCCAGCATGGGGGGTGGTAGCGGGACTAGCACAGATACGCAGTATTTT.

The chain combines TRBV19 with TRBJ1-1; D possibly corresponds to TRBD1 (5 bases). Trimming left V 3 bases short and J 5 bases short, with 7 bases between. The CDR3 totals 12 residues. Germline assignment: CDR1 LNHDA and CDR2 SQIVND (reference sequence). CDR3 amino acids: CASSIRGTEAFF. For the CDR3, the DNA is TGTGCCAGTAGTATTCGGGGGACTGAAGCTTTCTTT.

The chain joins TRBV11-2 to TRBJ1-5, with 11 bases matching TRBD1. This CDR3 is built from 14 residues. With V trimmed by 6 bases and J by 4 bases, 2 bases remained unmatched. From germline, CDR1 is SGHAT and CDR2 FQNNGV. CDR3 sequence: CASRGTGGNQPQHF. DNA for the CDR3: TGTGCCAGCAGGGGGACAGGGGGGAATCAGCCCCAGCATTTT. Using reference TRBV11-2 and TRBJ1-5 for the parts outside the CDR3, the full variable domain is EAGVAQSPRYKIIEKRQSVAFWCNPISGHATLYWYQQILGQGPKLLIQFQNNGVVDDSQLPKDRFSAERLKGVDSTLKIQPAKLEDSAVYLCASRGTGGNQPQHFGDGTRLSIL.

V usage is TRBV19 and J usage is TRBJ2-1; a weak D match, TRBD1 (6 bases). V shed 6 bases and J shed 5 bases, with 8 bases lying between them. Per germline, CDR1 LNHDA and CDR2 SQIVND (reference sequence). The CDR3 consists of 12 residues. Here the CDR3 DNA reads TGTGCCAGTAGGGACAGTAACAATGAGCAGTTCTTC. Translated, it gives CASRDSNNEQFF.

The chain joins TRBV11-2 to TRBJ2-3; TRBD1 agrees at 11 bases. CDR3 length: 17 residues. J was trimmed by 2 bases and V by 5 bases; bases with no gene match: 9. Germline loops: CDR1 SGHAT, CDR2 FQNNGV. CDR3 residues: CASSPSGTGGPTDTQYF. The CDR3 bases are TGTGCCAGCAGCCCCAGCGGGACAGGGGGTCCCACAGATACGCAGTATTTT. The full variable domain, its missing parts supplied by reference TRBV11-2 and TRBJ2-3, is EAGVAQSPRYKIIEKRQSVAFWCNPISGHATLYWYQQILGQGPKLLIQFQNNGVVDDSQLPKDRFSAERLKGVDSTLKIQPAKLEDSAVYLCASSPSGTGGPTDTQYFGPGTRLTVL.

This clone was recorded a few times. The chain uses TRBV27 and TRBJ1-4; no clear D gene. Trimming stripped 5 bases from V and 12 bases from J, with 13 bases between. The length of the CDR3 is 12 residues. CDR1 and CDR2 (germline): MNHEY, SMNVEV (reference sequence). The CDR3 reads CASSGQATELFF. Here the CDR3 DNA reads TGTGCCAGCAGTGGGCAGGCGACGGAACTGTTTTTT.

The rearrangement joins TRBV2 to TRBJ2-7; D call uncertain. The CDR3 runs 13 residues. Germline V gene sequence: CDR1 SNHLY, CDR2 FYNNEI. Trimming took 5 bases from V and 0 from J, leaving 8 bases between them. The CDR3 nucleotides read TGTGCCAGCAGTTCCGCACTCTCCTACGAGCAGTACTTC. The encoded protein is CASSSALSYEQYF.

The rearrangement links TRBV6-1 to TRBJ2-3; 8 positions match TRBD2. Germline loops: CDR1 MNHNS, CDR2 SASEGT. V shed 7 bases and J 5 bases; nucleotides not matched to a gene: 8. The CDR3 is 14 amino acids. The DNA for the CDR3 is TGTGCCAGCACCCCCGGGGGGGCCAGAGATACGCAGTATTTT. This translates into CASTPGGARDTQYF.

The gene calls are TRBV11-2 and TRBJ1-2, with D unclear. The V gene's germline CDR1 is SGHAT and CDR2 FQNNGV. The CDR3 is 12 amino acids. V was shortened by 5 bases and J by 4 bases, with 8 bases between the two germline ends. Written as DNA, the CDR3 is TGTGCCAGCAGCGAGGAGGGCTATGGCTACACCTTC. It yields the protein CASSEEGYGYTF.

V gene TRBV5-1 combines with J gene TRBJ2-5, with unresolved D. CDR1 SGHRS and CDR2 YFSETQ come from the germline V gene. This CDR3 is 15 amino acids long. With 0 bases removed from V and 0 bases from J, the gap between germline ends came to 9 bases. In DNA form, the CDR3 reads TGCGCCAGCAGCTTGGGACCGTCGTACCAAGAGACCCAGTACTTC. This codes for CASSLGPSYQETQYF.

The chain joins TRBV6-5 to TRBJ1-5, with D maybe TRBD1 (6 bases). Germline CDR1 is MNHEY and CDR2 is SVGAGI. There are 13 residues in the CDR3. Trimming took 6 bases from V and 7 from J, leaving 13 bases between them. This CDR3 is CASRQTGYQPQHF. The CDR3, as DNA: TGTGCCAGCAGACAAACAGGGTACCAGCCCCAGCATTTT.

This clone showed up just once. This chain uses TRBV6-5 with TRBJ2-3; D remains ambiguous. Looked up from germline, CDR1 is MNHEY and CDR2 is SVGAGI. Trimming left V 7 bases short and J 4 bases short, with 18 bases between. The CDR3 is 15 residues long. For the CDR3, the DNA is TGTGCCAGCACCCAAGGGTTGAGTATGGCAGATACGCAGTATTTT. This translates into CASTQGLSMADTQYF.

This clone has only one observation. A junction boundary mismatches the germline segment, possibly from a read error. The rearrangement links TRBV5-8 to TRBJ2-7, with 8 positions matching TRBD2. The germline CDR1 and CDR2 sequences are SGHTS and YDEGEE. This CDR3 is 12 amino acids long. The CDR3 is CASSFTPPGLGF. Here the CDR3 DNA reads TGTGCCAGCAGTTTCACACCGCCGGGACTAGGCTTC.

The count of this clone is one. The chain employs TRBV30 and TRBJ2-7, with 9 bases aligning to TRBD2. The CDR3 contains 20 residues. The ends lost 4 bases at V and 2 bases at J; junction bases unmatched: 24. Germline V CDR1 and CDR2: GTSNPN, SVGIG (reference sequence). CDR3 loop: CAWTPQTGLAGRGEPYEQYF. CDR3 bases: TGTGCCTGGACCCCTCAAACGGGACTAGCAGGGAGGGGGGAGCCCTACGAGCAGTACTTC.

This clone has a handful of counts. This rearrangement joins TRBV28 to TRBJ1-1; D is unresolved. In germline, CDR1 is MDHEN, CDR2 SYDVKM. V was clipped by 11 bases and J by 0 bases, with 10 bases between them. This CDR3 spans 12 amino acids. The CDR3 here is CASSGVNTEAFF. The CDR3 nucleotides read TGTGCCTCCAGCGGAGTGAACACTGAAGCTTTCTTT.

CDR3 bases: TGTGCCAGCAGACGGCGGGGGGGTAGCACAGATACGCAGTATTTT. Translation: CASRRRGGSTDTQYF. This rearrangement joins TRBV6-5 to TRBJ2-3; 9 bases map to TRBD2. The CDR3 spans 15 residues. Germline V gives CDR1 MNHEY, CDR2 SVGAGI. V trimming: 6 bases; J trimming: 0 bases; junction bases outside the gene matches: 4.